A selection of T cell receptor beta chains follows, all from one sample in a study of cytotoxic CD8 clonotypes in ibrutinib-treated CLL. The protocol was immunoSEQ multiplex PCR, while the TCRdb copy is restricted to in-frame clones and leaves out a portion. This sample yields roughly 220,000 clones, of which about four fifths are seen a single time; about an eighth belongs to the top ten. Here the sequenced sample was PBMCs, taken after 12 months of ibrutinib treatment. Source of these receptors: a human donor with chronic lymphocytic leukemia. Each CDR3 is given with its conserved first and last residue. The D gene is left open where the match is weak. Only part of the rows carry a size: once, few, many, or a class if the clone is expanded.

D gene	V gene	clone size	J gene	CDR3 DNA	CDR3 protein
TRBD2	TRBV10-3	.	TRBJ2-5	TGTGCCATCAGTGAGGGACTAGCGGGGTACCTTCAAGAGACCCAGTACTTC	CAISEGLAGYLQETQYF
TRBD1	TRBV13	.	TRBJ1-2	TGTGCCAGCAGCTTGGGACAGACCAACTATGGCTACACCTTC	CASSLGQTNYGYTF
TRBD1	TRBV5-1	.	TRBJ1-2	TGCGCCAGTACACACGCTGCCCCGGGACAGATGAACTATGGCTACACCTTC	CASTHAAPGQMNYGYTF
TRBD1	TRBV5-1	few	TRBJ1-5	TGCGCCAGCAGCGCGGACAGGGGTGATCAGCCCCAGCATTTT	CASSADRGDQPQHF
.	TRBV11-2	few	TRBJ2-7	TGTGCCAGCTCCGGGACACGGTCCTACGAGCAGTACTTC	CASSGTRSYEQYF
.	TRBV18	few	TRBJ1-6	TGTGCCAGCTCACCTGGAAATTCACCCCTCCACTTT	CASSPGNSPLHF
.	TRBV27	.	TRBJ1-4	TGTGCCAGCAGTTTAGTGGGGGGAGGTGAAAAACTGTTTTTT	CASSLVGGGEKLFF
.	TRBV13	.	TRBJ2-7	TGTGCCAGCAGCCCGTCCGGCCTACAGGGCTCCTACGAGCAGTACTTC	CASSPSGLQGSYEQYF
TRBD2	TRBV7-3	.	TRBJ2-1	TGTGCCAGCAGCTCCCACAGCGGGGGTGGCAATGAGCAGTTCTTC	CASSSHSGGGNEQFF
.	TRBV7-8	.	TRBJ2-7	TGTGCCAGCAGCCATGCGGCTACCTACGAGCAGTACTTC	CASSHAATYEQYF
TRBD2	TRBV6-9	.	TRBJ2-3	TGTGCCAGCAGTTATTTAGCGGGAGGTGGGGCAGATACGCAGTATTTT	CASSYLAGGGADTQYF
.	TRBV28	.	TRBJ1-5	TGTGCCAGCAGTTTATATGCTGCAGATCAGCCCCAGCATTTT	CASSLYAADQPQHF
TRBD1	TRBV7-6	.	TRBJ2-2	TGTGCCAGCAGCTTGGACAGGGCCGGGGAGCTGTTTTTT	CASSLDRAGELFF
TRBD2	TRBV27	.	TRBJ2-1	TGTGCCAGCAGAGGGACTAGCGGTGACGAGCAGTTCTTC	CASRGTSGDEQFF
TRBD1	TRBV6-6	once	TRBJ2-7	TGTGCCAGCAGCTTACAGGGGACCTACGAGCAGTACTTC	CASSLQGTYEQYF
TRBD2	TRBV27	.	TRBJ2-1	TGTGCCAGCAGTTTCCCCCCTAGCGGGGGAGCCTACAATGAGCAGTTCTTC	CASSFPPSGGAYNEQFF
.	TRBV4-1	.	TRBJ2-1	TGCGCCAGCAGCCTAGGCCCTACCTACAATGAGCAGTTCTTC	CASSLGPTYNEQFF
.	TRBV7-3	.	TRBJ2-3	TGTGCCAGCAGCTTAAGTGGGGCTACAGATACGCAGTATTTT	CASSLSGATDTQYF
.	TRBV19	.	TRBJ1-2	TGTGCCAGTAGCCAGACGGGTCCTATCTATGGCTACACCTTC	CASSQTGPIYGYTF
.	TRBV9	once	TRBJ2-7	TGTGCCAGCAGCGTAGGGTCGGGGCCCTACGAGCAGTACTTC	CASSVGSGPYEQYF
.	TRBV6-6	.	TRBJ1-6	TGTGCCAGCAGTTCCGGAAATTCACCCCTCCACTTT	CASSSGNSPLHF
.	TRBV6-5	.	TRBJ2-7	TGTGCCAGCAGCCCCCAGGAGATCGCCTACGAGCAGTACTTC	CASSPQEIAYEQYF
TRBD2	TRBV9	once	TRBJ2-1	TGTGCCAGCAGCGTAGGGGGAGCGGGGTCCTACAATGAGCAGTTCTTC	CASSVGGAGSYNEQFF
.	TRBV27	.	TRBJ2-7	TGTGCCAGCAGTTTAGTCGGCAGAGACTACGAGCAGTACTTC	CASSLVGRDYEQYF
TRBD1	TRBV11-2	.	TRBJ1-2	TGTGCCAGCAGCCAGGACAGGAACTATGGCTACACCTTC	CASSQDRNYGYTF
.	TRBV5-1	.	TRBJ2-3	TGCGCCAGCAGCGGAGGGGGGACCGCCATGCTGCAGTATTTT	CASSGGGTAMLQYF
.	TRBV5-8	.	TRBJ1-6	TGTGCCAGCAGCCTACCCAGGGGTGGGAATTCACCCCTCCACTTT	CASSLPRGGNSPLHF
TRBD2	TRBV10-2	.	TRBJ2-1	TGCGCCAGCTCGGGGGGGCCGGAGGGGAGGCAGTTCTTC	CASSGGPEGRQFF